The 19 T cell receptor beta chains below were found in one sample sequenced in a study of response to subunit inactivated influenza vaccine. MiXCR was run by TCRdb on the RT-PCR reads, yielding one entry per CDR3 protein. The table shows more than 500,000 distinct CDR3 sequences, with roughly 12% occurring only once. The data were also submitted as part of a second study, on T cells expressing NK-cell markers. This second study notes: The TCR beta cDNA came from 5'RACE template switching with UMIs.

Specimen: PBMCs from blood, collected on the day of vaccination. These receptors all stem from a man in his fifties who received an inactivated influenza vaccine.

This clonotype was picked up many times. The chain carries TRBV20-1 and TRBJ2-5; TRBD1 aligns across 12 bases. The V gene end was trimmed by 6 bases and the J gene end by 5 bases; junction bases not matched to a gene: 4. The CDR3 runs 13 residues. CDR1 and CDR2 (germline): DFQATT, SNEGSKA (reference sequence). CDR3 nucleotides: TGCAGTGCGGGGACAGGGGGCCGGGAGACCCAGTACTTC. It is translated as CSAGTGGRETQYF.

This chain links TRBV6-2 or TRBV6-3 with TRBJ2-5; D may be TRBD1 or TRBD2 (5 bases each). The CDR3 extends over 16 amino acids. In germline, CDR1 is MNHEY, CDR2 SVGEGT. V gave up 0 bases and J gave up 2 bases, with 13 bases separating them. Here the CDR3 reads CASSYSLRRTQETQYF. The CDR3 DNA follows: TGTGCCAGCAGTTACTCATTAAGGAGGACACAAGAGACCCAGTACTTC.

This clonotype turned up a few times. CDR3 sequence reads: CSASLRGTLTDTQYF. The CDR3 nucleotides read TGCAGTGCTAGTTTACGGGGAACGCTTACAGATACGCAGTATTTT. The chain couples TRBV20-1 to TRBJ2-3; perhaps TRBD2 as D (5 bases). This CDR3 comprises 15 residues. From germline, CDR1 is DFQATT and CDR2 SNEGSKA (reference sequence). V dropped 3 bases and J dropped 3 bases, with 16 bases sitting between them.

In this sample, this clonotype turned up a few times. V is TRBV2 and J is TRBJ2-1; 10 bases are a match to TRBD2. CDR1 and CDR2 (germline): SNHLY, FYNNEI. V shed 8 bases and J 4 bases; nucleotides not matched to a gene: 5. The CDR3 runs 14 residues. The DNA for the CDR3 is TGTGCCAGCGGGGAGGGACTAGCGTACAATGAGCAGTTCTTC. Translated, it gives CASGEGLAYNEQFF.

The V gene is TRBV4-3, the J gene TRBJ1-1; tentative D call: TRBD1 (5 bases). Trimming shortened V by 0 bases and J by 8 bases, and 16 bases separated the two germline ends. The CDR3 is 15 amino acids. Looked up from germline, CDR1 is LGHNA and CDR2 is YSLEER. The CDR3 nucleotides read TGCGCCAGCAGCCAAGATTGGGCAGGGTCGGAGGAAGCTTTCTTT. The encoded protein is CASSQDWAGSEEAFF.

This clonotype has only a few counts. This chain joins TRBV12-3 or TRBV12-4 and TRBJ2-3, with 7 bases lining up with TRBD2. This CDR3 is 17 amino acids long. Unmatched junction bases numbered 15, after V lost 3 bases and J lost 6 bases. The DNA for the CDR3 is TGTGCCAGCAGTTTCCACTATTCGGCGGGGGTCGGGGATACGCAGTATTTT. Its translation: CASSFHYSAGVGDTQYF.

This clonotype showed up just a few times. The chain couples TRBV6-1 to TRBJ1-6; TRBD1 aligns across 10 bases. Germline V gives CDR1 MNHNS, CDR2 SASEGT. With 6 bases clipped from V and 8 bases from J, the junction kept 10 bases outside the gene matches. This CDR3 contains 16 residues. The CDR3, as DNA: TGTGCCAGCAGGTCCGGGACAGGGGATTTTCATTCACCCCTCCACTTT. Its translation: CASRSGTGDFHSPLHF.

This clonotype has only a few counts. The chain couples TRBV5-1 to TRBJ2-7, with 13 bases aligning to TRBD2. The CDR3 has 15 amino acids. With V trimmed by 4 bases and J by 5 bases, 6 bases remained unmatched. CDR1 and CDR2 (germline): SGHRS, YFSETQ. The CDR3 nucleotides read TGCGCCAGCAGCATGGGACTAGCGGGGAAGCACGAGCAGTACTTC. Protein product: CASSMGLAGKHEQYF. The whole variable domain, filled in from reference TRBV5-1 and TRBJ2-7, reads KAGVTQTPRYLIKTRGQQVTLSCSPISGHRSVSWYQQTPGQGLQFLFEYFSETQRNKGNFPGRFSGRQFSNSRSEMNVSTLELGDSALYLCASSMGLAGKHEQYFGPGTRLTVT.

This clonotype was seen many times. CDR3 sequence reads: CASSRDQYNEQFF. The CDR3 coding sequence is TGTGCCAGCAGTCGAGATCAGTACAATGAGCAGTTCTTC. The chain has TRBV7-2 and TRBJ2-1; no firm D call. V was cut by 6 bases and J by 4 bases, with 10 bases left in between. The CDR3 runs 13 residues. Germline CDR1 and CDR2: SGHTA and FQGNSA.

This clonotype showed up just a few times. This sequence joins TRBV14 and TRBJ2-1; D not resolved. This CDR3 spans 12 amino acids. Germline V gene data show CDR1 as SGHDN and CDR2 as FVKESK. V lost 4 bases, J lost 7 bases, and 8 bases lay in between. The CDR3 here is CASSRGWNEQFF. The DNA of the CDR3 is TGTGCCAGCAGCCGAGGCTGGAATGAGCAGTTCTTC.

A few counts support this clonotype. The chain is built from TRBV7-6 and TRBJ2-1; D gene unclear. Germline values: CDR1 SGHVS, CDR2 FNYEAQ. The CDR3 has 13 residues. V was trimmed by 5 bases and J by 3 bases, leaving 8 bases between them. The CDR3 protein is CASSPTHYNEQFF. In nucleotides, the CDR3 is TGTGCCAGCAGCCCCACCCACTACAATGAGCAGTTCTTC.

The chain is built from TRBV20-1 and TRBJ2-5; no definite D call. The germline V and J ends were trimmed by 1 base and 10 bases, with 13 bases remaining between them. The CDR3 runs to 12 residues. Germline loops: CDR1 DFQATT, CDR2 SNEGSKA (reference sequence). The CDR3 reads CSARGFSELQYF. Here the CDR3 DNA reads TGCAGTGCTAGAGGGTTTTCGGAACTCCAGTACTTC.

The chain joins TRBV10-3 to TRBJ2-5; maybe TRBD2 (5 bases). Trimming removed 0 bases from V and 2 bases from J, with 10 bases in between. CDR1 is ENHRY and CDR2 is SYGVKD in the germline V gene. This CDR3 spans 15 amino acids. The CDR3 coding sequence is TGTGCCATCAGTGAGTCAGCGAGGGCTCAAGAGACCCAGTACTTC. Translation: CAISESARAQETQYF.

This clonotype was counted only a few times. The CDR3 nucleotides are TGCGCCAGCAGCTTGCAGAGCGCGAGCGAGCAGTACTTC. As protein: CASSLQSASEQYF. The chain joins TRBV5-1 to TRBJ2-7; D ambiguous. The CDR3 length is 13 residues. With 1 base removed from V and 6 bases from J, the gap between germline ends came to 11 bases. The V gene's germline CDR1 is SGHRS and CDR2 YFSETQ.

The chain recombines TRBV20-1 with TRBJ1-2, with D perhaps TRBD1 (5 bases). V was trimmed by 2 bases and J by 3 bases, leaving 10 bases between them. From germline, CDR1 is DFQATT and CDR2 SNEGSKA (reference sequence). This CDR3 contains 13 residues. The CDR3 DNA reads TGCAGTGCTAGAACACAGGTAGACTATGGCTACACCTTC. As protein: CSARTQVDYGYTF.

This chain uses TRBV14 with TRBJ2-7; 7 nucleotides line up with TRBD2. This CDR3 has 13 amino acids. Germline V gene data show CDR1 as SGHDN and CDR2 as FVKESK. V lost 0 bases to trimming and J lost 7 bases; unmatched junction nucleotides: 3. The CDR3 DNA reads TGTGCCAGCAGCCAAGAATTGGGAGGGGAGCAGTACTTC. Amino acid sequence: CASSQELGGEQYF.

At least ten counts were recorded for this clonotype. The chain carries TRBV29-1 and TRBJ2-7, with 10 bases aligning to TRBD1. J was trimmed by 2 bases and V by 3 bases; bases with no gene match: 4. The CDR3 is 14 residues long. Germline assignment: CDR1 SQVTM and CDR2 ANQGSEA. DNA of the CDR3: TGCAGCGTTGATGGGGGGACAGGGGCCTACGAGCAGTACTTC. Residues: CSVDGGTGAYEQYF.

This clonotype was counted at least ten times. The chain uses TRBV28 and TRBJ2-7, with D perhaps TRBD2 (6 bases). V shed 4 bases and J shed 2 bases, with 18 bases lying between them. The CDR3 is 16 amino acids. The germline V gene encodes CDR1 MDHEN and CDR2 SYDVKM. This CDR3 is CASSSTYGGIPYEQYF. CDR3 bases: TGTGCCAGCAGTTCAACTTATGGCGGGATACCCTACGAGCAGTACTTC.

The chain recombines TRBV7-2 with TRBJ2-6; D remains unclear. Germline CDR1 reads SGHTA; CDR2 reads FQGNSA. V dropped 5 bases and J dropped 4 bases, with 9 bases sitting between them. This CDR3 is built from 14 residues. CDR3 nucleotides: TGTGCCAGCAGCCCTCGCACAGGGGCCAACGTCCTGACTTTC. It codes for CASSPRTGANVLTF.